These 25 T cell receptor beta chains share one sample of origin, sequenced in a study of T-cell memory formation after mild COVID-19. TCRdb called the 5' RACE reads again in MiXCR, with one record for every CDR3 protein. The table has about 560,000 distinct CDR3 sequences, roughly 21% seen once. Input material: PBMCs or a T cell subset sorted from them (not recorded which). The source is an adult woman who had mild COVID-19 (a few samples of this study predate the infection). Cell type and time point are not known.

This clonotype was seen a few times. V and J are TRBV18 and TRBJ1-1, with 8 nucleotides matching TRBD1. The CDR3 has 16 amino acids. The germline gives CDR1 KGHSH, CDR2 LQKENI. V shed 3 bases and J 0 bases; nucleotides not matched to a gene: 6. CDR3 residues: CASSPRTGFMNTEAFF. As DNA, the CDR3 is TGTGCCAGCTCACCTCGGACAGGGTTCATGAACACTGAAGCTTTCTTT. Filled out from reference TRBV18 and TRBJ1-1, the complete variable domain reads NAGVMQNPRHLVRRRGQEARLRCSPMKGHSHVYWYRQLPEEGLKFMVYLQKENIIDESGMPKERFSAEFPKEGPSILRIQQVVRGDSAAYFCASSPRTGFMNTEAFFGQGTRLTVV.

V usage is TRBV9 and J usage is TRBJ2-3; D is tentatively TRBD1 or TRBD2 (5 bases each). This CDR3 contains 14 residues. Germline V gene data show CDR1 as SGDLS and CDR2 as YYNGEE. V lost 0 bases and J lost 5, with 10 bases in between. For the CDR3, the DNA is TGTGCCAGCAGCGTAGGAGGGGTTGGAGATACGCAGTATTTT. Translation: CASSVGGVGDTQYF.

The genes are TRBV20-1 and TRBJ2-7, with 7 bases lining up with TRBD1. Looked up from germline, CDR1 is DFQATT and CDR2 is SNEGSKA (reference sequence). V trimming: 3 bases; J trimming: 0 bases; junction bases outside the gene matches: 8. This CDR3 is 15 amino acids long. CDR3 sequence: CSASPGGWSSYEQYF. The CDR3 coding sequence is TGCAGTGCTAGCCCAGGGGGTTGGAGCTCCTACGAGCAGTACTTC.

This clonotype appeared a few times. This sequence joins TRBV5-1 and TRBJ2-1; 7 bases agree with TRBD2. The ends lost 0 bases at V and 10 bases at J; junction bases unmatched: 4. The germline V gene has CDR1 SGHRS and CDR2 YFSETQ. This CDR3 contains 13 residues. The CDR3 region has the DNA TGCGCCAGCAGCTTGGAAGCGGGGCGGGAGCAGTTCTTC. This sequence encodes CASSLEAGREQFF. Together with reference TRBV5-1 and TRBJ2-1, the CDR3 gives the full variable domain: KAGVTQTPRYLIKTRGQQVTLSCSPISGHRSVSWYQQTPGQGLQFLFEYFSETQRNKGNFPGRFSGRQFSNSRSEMNVSTLELGDSALYLCASSLEAGREQFFGPGTRLTVL.

The rearrangement links TRBV19 to TRBJ2-7; 10 nucleotides agree with TRBD2. Germline CDR1 LNHDA, CDR2 SQIVND (reference sequence). The ends lost 6 bases at V and 2 bases at J; junction bases unmatched: 7. CDR3 length equals 15 residues. Here the CDR3 reads CASRSWGTSAYEQYF. The CDR3, as DNA: TGTGCCAGTAGGAGTTGGGGGACTAGCGCCTACGAGCAGTACTTC. The full variable domain, in which reference TRBV19 and TRBJ2-7 provide the parts outside the CDR3, is DGGITQSPKYLFRKEGQNVTLSCEQNLNHDAMYWYRQDPGQGLRLIYYSQIVNDFQKGDIAEGYSVSREKKESFPLTVTSAQKNPTAFYLCASRSWGTSAYEQYFGPGTRLTVT.

This clonotype was observed a few times. The V call is TRBV20-1, the J call TRBJ1-5; 7 bases fit TRBD1. V lost 1 base to trimming and J lost 2 bases; unmatched junction nucleotides: 8. Germline CDR1 DFQATT, CDR2 SNEGSKA (reference sequence). This CDR3 spans 16 amino acids. CDR3 nucleotides: TGCAGTGCTAGAGGCCAGGGGGGGAGTGGCAATCAGCCCCAGCATTTT. It codes for CSARGQGGSGNQPQHF.

Ten or more counts support this clonotype. The rearrangement uses TRBV6-6 and TRBJ2-1; 7 bases match TRBD1. The J segment lost 6 bases and the V segment lost 6 bases, leaving 8 bases of the junction unmatched. The CDR3 is 14 amino acids. CDR1 MNHNY and CDR2 SVGAGI come from the germline V gene (reference sequence). CDR3 bases: TGTGCCAGCAGCCAAAGACAGGGTCTCAATGAGCAGTTCTTC. Its protein product is CASSQRQGLNEQFF.

The genes are TRBV18 and TRBJ1-1, with D maybe TRBD1 (5 bases). CDR1 and CDR2 from the germline V gene are KGHSH and LQKENI. This CDR3 spans 15 amino acids. The V and J ends lost 2 bases and 1 base respectively, with 11 bases between them. The chain's CDR3 is CASSPTRGTNTEAFF. The DNA of the CDR3 is TGTGCCAGCTCACCAACACGGGGGACGAACACTGAAGCTTTCTTT.

The chain couples TRBV10-3 to TRBJ2-5; TRBD1 is a possible D gene (6 bases). V lost 3 bases to trimming and J lost 1 base, with 12 bases between them. The CDR3 contains 15 residues. CDR1 ENHRY and CDR2 SYGVKD come from the germline V gene. The CDR3 DNA sequence: TGTGCCATCAGTGATCGACAGGAGTTCCAAGAGACCCAGTACTTC. Translated: CAISDRQEFQETQYF.

The J gene is TRBJ2-7, the V gene TRBV20-1, with D possibly being TRBD1 or TRBD2 (5 bases each). Germline V CDR1 and CDR2: DFQATT, SNEGSKA (reference sequence). CDR3 length: 14 residues. The CDR3 DNA sequence: TGCAGCATGAGCTTCGGGACCTCTCCCTACGAGCAGTACTTC. This codes for CSMSFGTSPYEQYF.

There are a few counts of this clonotype. The genes are TRBV20-1 and TRBJ1-1; 10 positions match TRBD1. Germline V gives CDR1 DFQATT, CDR2 SNEGSKA (reference sequence). Unmatched junction bases numbered 5, after V lost 2 bases and J lost 5 bases. This CDR3 spans 14 amino acids. The CDR3 protein is CSARSRTGGTEAFF. The CDR3, as DNA: TGCAGTGCTAGATCACGGACAGGGGGGACTGAAGCTTTCTTT.

The sample holds a few counts of this clonotype. The V gene is TRBV18, the J gene TRBJ2-2, with a tentative D call TRBD2 (5 bases). V dropped 1 base and J dropped 7 bases, with 10 bases sitting between them. CDR1 and CDR2 from the germline V gene are KGHSH and LQKENI. There are 14 residues in the CDR3. DNA of the CDR3: TGTGCCAGCTCACCACGGCTAGCAGGCGGGGAGCTGTTTTTT. This sequence encodes CASSPRLAGGELFF.

The chain recombines TRBV5-1 with TRBJ2-3; tentatively, D is TRBD2 (5 bases). CDR1 and CDR2 from the germline V gene are SGHRS and YFSETQ. The CDR3 consists of 13 residues. The ends were cut back, 7 bases at V and 2 bases at J, with 11 bases in the middle. CDR3 DNA: TGCGCCAGCGGCCGGGAACTCACAGATACGCAGTATTTT. Translating it yields CASGRELTDTQYF.

The chain uses TRBV24-1 and TRBJ2-1, with 14 nucleotides matching TRBD2. Germline V gene sequence: CDR1 KGHDR, CDR2 SFDVKD. Germline trimming cut 6 bases from V and 0 bases from J; bases unmatched to any gene: 9. CDR3 length: 19 amino acids. CDR3 protein: CATSPGLAGGPRSYNEQFF. DNA of the CDR3: TGTGCCACCAGTCCTGGACTAGCGGGAGGCCCGCGCTCCTACAATGAGCAGTTCTTC.

The chain links TRBV7-3 to TRBJ2-1, with a possible D match to TRBD2 (5 bases). The CDR3 extends over 16 amino acids. The V end was cut by 3 bases, the J end by 6 bases, with 18 bases between. Germline V lookup: CDR1 SGHTA, CDR2 FQGTGA. The DNA of the CDR3 is TGTGCCAGCAGCTTGGAGTGGGTAGCGCTGCCCAATGAGCAGTTCTTC. Translation: CASSLEWVALPNEQFF.

This clonotype showed up many times. The chain combines TRBV5-6 with TRBJ2-1; TRBD1 agrees at 9 bases. The CDR3 length is 16 residues. The germline V gene has CDR1 SGHDT and CDR2 YYEEEE. The V segment lost 3 bases and the J segment 1 base; nucleotides outside the gene matches: 5. The CDR3: CASSSIQGASYNEQFF. The CDR3 DNA reads as TGTGCCAGCAGCTCGATACAGGGGGCATCCTACAATGAGCAGTTCTTC.

Comment on this clonotype: The junction departs from germline at one end; a sequencing error may be responsible. V and J are TRBV5-5 and TRBJ1-2, with 8 bases matching TRBD1. This CDR3 has 16 amino acids. CDR1 and CDR2 (germline): SGHKS, YYEKEE (reference sequence). Here the CDR3 DNA reads TGTGCCAGCAGCTTGCGTGGCAGGGGGCAAGTTTATGGATACACCTTC. It is translated as CASSLRGRGQVYGYTF.

The J gene is TRBJ2-5, the V gene TRBV7-2; 8 bases map to TRBD2. The CDR3 has 16 amino acids. J gave up 1 base and V 3 bases, and 7 bases lay outside the gene matches. Germline V gene sequence: CDR1 SGHTA, CDR2 FQGNSA. As DNA, the CDR3 is TGTGCCAGCAGCTTGAGAGCGGGGGACCTCCAAGAGACCCAGTACTTC. Protein: CASSLRAGDLQETQYF.

This clonotype was detected only a few times. This chain links TRBV3-1 with TRBJ1-2; tentatively, D is TRBD1 (6 bases). Germline CDR1 and CDR2: LGHDT and YNNKEL (reference sequence). The V and J ends lost 4 bases and 4 bases respectively, with 13 bases between them. The CDR3 is made up of 14 amino acids. The CDR3 spells CASSPLGGAYGYTF. CDR3 nucleotides: TGTGCCAGCAGCCCCTTAGGGGGGGCCTATGGCTACACCTTC.

V usage is TRBV7-6 and J usage is TRBJ2-5; D is uncertain. Trimming took off 1 base at V and 4 bases at J, with 7 bases between the two ends. Germline lookup yields CDR1 SGHVS and CDR2 FNYEAQ. This CDR3 is 13 amino acids long. The CDR3 loop is CASSLGVPETQYF. CDR3 nucleotide sequence: TGTGCCAGCAGCTTAGGAGTCCCAGAGACCCAGTACTTC.

V and J are TRBV6-2 or TRBV6-3 and TRBJ1-1; maybe TRBD1 (5 bases). The V end was cut by 7 bases, the J end by 4 bases, with 10 bases between. The CDR3 spans 12 residues. Germline CDR1 is MNHEY and CDR2 is SVGEGT. CDR3 nucleotides: TGTGCCAGCATCCAGGGATCCACTGAAGCTTTCTTT. The encoded protein is CASIQGSTEAFF.

V is TRBV11-3 and J is TRBJ2-1; tentative D call: TRBD2 (6 bases). CDR1 SGHNT and CDR2 YENEEA come from the germline V gene. Trimming removed 3 bases from V and 7 bases from J, with 16 bases in between. This CDR3 comprises 15 residues. CDR3 DNA sequence: TGTGCCAGCAGCTTTGGAGGGGTGATCTGGAATGAGCAGTTCTTC. This codes for CASSFGGVIWNEQFF. Looking up the rest from reference TRBV11-3 and TRBJ2-1 gives the full variable domain: EAGVVQSPRYKIIEKKQPVAFWCNPISGHNTLYWYLQNLGQGPELLIRYENEEAVDDSQLPKDRFSAERLKGVDSTLKIQPAELGDSAVYLCASSFGGVIWNEQFFGPGTRLTVL.

This clonotype was seen more than once but under ten times. The chain combines TRBV6-5 with TRBJ1-3; no definite D call. The CDR3 is made up of 14 amino acids. The V end was cut by 5 bases, the J end by 0 bases, with 8 bases between. The V gene's germline CDR1 is MNHEY and CDR2 SVGAGI. This CDR3 is CASSDTYSGNTIYF. The CDR3 DNA is TGTGCCAGCAGTGACACGTACTCTGGAAACACCATATATTTT.

This clonotype was counted only a few times. The chain links TRBV5-1 to TRBJ2-2, with TRBD1 matching 8 bases. The CDR3 length is 15 residues. Germline CDR1 reads SGHRS; CDR2 reads YFSETQ. V lost 4 bases, J lost 3 bases, and 5 bases stayed unmatched. The CDR3 DNA is TGCGCCAGCAGCCAGGACAGGGTTGACACCGGGGAGCTGTTTTTT. Its protein is CASSQDRVDTGELFF.

This clonotype was counted ten times or more. The chain has TRBV9 and TRBJ1-6; TRBD1 aligns across 8 bases. V gave up 4 bases and J gave up 7 bases; unmatched junction bases: 7. The germline gives CDR1 SGDLS, CDR2 YYNGEE. The CDR3 is made up of 15 amino acids. For the CDR3, the DNA is TGTGCCAGCAGCCCCCGGACAGGGTTGAATTCACCCCTCCACTTT. It specifies CASSPRTGLNSPLHF.